The source of this T cell receptor (beta chain) is a study of PD-L1 blockade in urothelial cancer. Study in general: Blood was subjected to analysis at 3 weeks (second dose) and 6 weeks following treatment start. Blood-derived samples held a median around 130,000 T cells.

The germline V and J ends were trimmed by 5 bases and 4 bases, with 6 bases remaining between them. Germline lookup yields CDR1 DFQATT and CDR2 SNEGSKA (reference sequence). CDR3 length: 10 amino acids. Every PCR received spiked-in synthetic TCR analog templates. Using immunoSEQ multiplex PCR, the repertoire was profiled, and TCRdb retains in-frame clones only, with some absent. This sample carries over 50,000 clones, just over 85% of them seen once, and the ten largest clones take 2.5% to 3.5%. This material consisted of PBMCs, taken around atezolizumab (anti-PD-L1) treatment. This rearrangement joins TRBV20-1 to TRBJ2-7; D uncertain. The sequence came from a man aged 50-59 years with urothelial cancer. The CDR3 spells CSASNYEQYF. As DNA, the CDR3 is TGCAGTGCTTCCAATTACGAGCAGTACTTC.